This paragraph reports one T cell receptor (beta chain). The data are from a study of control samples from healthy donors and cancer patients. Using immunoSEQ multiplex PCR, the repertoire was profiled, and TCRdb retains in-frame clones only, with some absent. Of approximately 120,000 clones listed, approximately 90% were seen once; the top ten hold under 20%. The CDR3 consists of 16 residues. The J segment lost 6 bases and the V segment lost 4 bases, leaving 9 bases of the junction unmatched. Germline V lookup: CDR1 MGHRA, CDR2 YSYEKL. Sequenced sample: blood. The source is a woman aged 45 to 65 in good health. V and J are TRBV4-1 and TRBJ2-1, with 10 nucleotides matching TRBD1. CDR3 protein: CASSRSGTGVSNEQFF. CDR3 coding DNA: TGCGCCAGCAGCCGGTCCGGGACAGGGGTTTCCAATGAGCAGTTCTTC.